The T cell receptor (beta chain) under discussion was sequenced for a study of Graves' ophthalmopathy and Graves' hyperthyroidism. Across the whole study: The blood sample was drawn at first diagnosis and before any treatment.

Ophthalmopathy-affected donors exhibited moderate-to-severe activity, CAS ≥3, NOSPECS ≥4, and duration under 3 months. PBMCs came from approximately 10 ml of fresh peripheral blood. Amplifying from RNA transcripts, the study obtained TCR beta CDR3 regions. First-round RT-PCR with HTBI primers preceded a second-round multiplex PCR. One entry per CDR3 protein, called by TCRdb with MiXCR from the multiplex PCR reads. The data contain 600,000 to 700,000 distinct CDR3 sequences, more than 40% of them singletons. CDR1 and CDR2 (germline): ENHRY, SYGVKD. The CDR3 contains 16 residues. As concerns this clonotype: Antigen specificity is unknown. One end of the junction fails to match germline, which may point to a read error.

Study-level points and caveats: In predicting ophthalmopathy progression, the model reached around 65% sensitivity and under 75% specificity.

This rearrangement joins TRBV10-3 to TRBJ2-5; 8 bases align to TRBD1. The clonotype originates from an adult man with Graves' ophthalmopathy. The material sequenced was peripheral blood. CDR3 residues: CASSEVGTGVKETQYF. CDR3 nucleotide sequence: TGTGCCAGCAGTGAAGTTGGGACAGGAGTTAAAGAGACCCAGTACTTC.